These 12 T cell receptor beta chains were all obtained from the same sample, sequenced in a study of OX40 agonist ivuxolimab in advanced cancers. Libraries were prepared by immunoSEQ multiplex PCR; TCRdb keeps only in-frame clonotypes and omits some of them. There are some 86,000 clones in the sample; more than 80% occur only once, and about 9% lies in the top ten. The specimen was CD4+ or CD8+ T cells sorted from blood, collected in a trial of the OX40 agonist ivuxolimab. The receptors here all came from an adult with an advanced solid tumor such as melanoma, head and neck, liver or kidney cancer.

A note on this clone: This same CDR3 is encoded by further DNA sequences in the sample. This chain joins TRBV19 and TRBJ2-7; D might be TRBD2 (6 bases). This CDR3 spans 14 amino acids. Trimming took 10 bases from V and 7 from J, leaving 23 bases between them. In germline, CDR1 is LNHDA, CDR2 SQIVND (reference sequence). The DNA for the CDR3 is TGTGCCACCTCACCTCCTGGGGGGTTTGAGGAGCAGTACTTC. Translation gives CATSPPGGFEEQYF. Full variable domain (remainder filled in from reference TRBV19 and TRBJ2-7): DGGITQSPKYLFRKEGQNVTLSCEQNLNHDAMYWYRQDPGQGLRLIYYSQIVNDFQKGDIAEGYSVSREKKESFPLTVTSAQKNPTAFYLCATSPPGGFEEQYFGPGTRLTVT.

The chain is built from TRBV9 and TRBJ2-5; D is perhaps TRBD1 (5 bases). With 0 bases removed from V and 2 bases from J, the gap between germline ends came to 14 bases. The CDR3 length is 16 residues. Germline loops: CDR1 SGDLS, CDR2 YYNGEE. CDR3 region: CASSVEVGAEQETQYF. DNA of the CDR3: TGTGCCAGCAGCGTAGAGGTAGGGGCCGAACAAGAGACCCAGTACTTC.

This clone has a single count. The chain carries TRBV7-6 and TRBJ2-7; 7 bases are a match to TRBD1. The CDR3 spans 13 residues. V gave up 4 bases and J gave up 5 bases; unmatched junction bases: 5. CDR1 SGHVS and CDR2 FNYEAQ come from the germline V gene. The CDR3 here is CASSSRQGNEQYF. The CDR3, as DNA: TGTGCCAGCAGCTCGCGACAGGGCAACGAGCAGTACTTC.

The chain carries TRBV4-1 and TRBJ1-2; 9 nucleotides agree with TRBD1. The CDR3 runs to 15 residues. CDR1 and CDR2 from the germline V gene are MGHRA and YSYEKL. Trimming removed 3 bases from V and 3 bases from J; junction bases left unmatched: 5. The CDR3 nucleotides read TGCGCCAGCAGCCAGGCGGGACAGGGATACTATGGCTACACCTTC. This gives the protein CASSQAGQGYYGYTF.

The chain couples TRBV7-2 to TRBJ2-5; no definite D call. Germline CDR1 and CDR2: SGHTA and FQGNSA. The CDR3 loop spans 11 amino acids. V lost 1 base and J 10 bases, leaving 7 bases between the germline ends. CDR3 DNA sequence: TGTGCCAGCAGCTTAGTACAATTCCAGTACTTC. It translates to CASSLVQFQYF.

This clone was detected only once. CDR3 in DNA: TGTGCCAGCAGTTTATTCGCGGGGACGTGGGGCTACACCTTC. It codes for CASSLFAGTWGYTF. The chain links TRBV27 to TRBJ1-2; D possibly corresponds to TRBD1 (5 bases). This CDR3 region has 14 residues. V lost 1 base and J lost 8, with 14 bases in between. CDR1 is MNHEY, CDR2 SMNVEV, per germline (reference sequence).

The CDR3 loop reads CASSVGRGNWDEQFF. The CDR3 DNA reads as TGTGCCAGCAGCGTAGGCAGGGGAAACTGGGATGAGCAGTTCTTC. This rearrangement joins TRBV9 to TRBJ2-1; possibly TRBD1 for D (6 bases). This CDR3 comprises 15 residues. The V end lost 0 bases, the J end lost 8 bases, and 15 bases lay between the germline ends. The germline CDR1 and CDR2 sequences are SGDLS and YYNGEE.

The rearrangement links TRBV28 to TRBJ2-7; D is undetermined. Germline V lookup: CDR1 MDHEN, CDR2 SYDVKM. The CDR3 length is 11 residues. The germline V and J ends were trimmed by 11 bases and 0 bases, with 8 bases remaining between them. The CDR3 loop reads CASRLSYEQYF. The CDR3 nucleotides read TGTGCCTCACGTCTCTCCTACGAGCAGTACTTC.

This chain joins TRBV30 and TRBJ1-2, with D possibly matching TRBD1 (5 bases). Looked up from germline, CDR1 is GTSNPN and CDR2 is SVGIG (reference sequence). Trimming pared 0 bases from V and 4 bases from J, leaving 6 bases between. This CDR3 comprises 12 residues. CDR3 coding DNA: TGTGCCTGGAGTGTCAGGGTCTATGGCTACACCTTC. It encodes CAWSVRVYGYTF.

V and J are TRBV7-8 and TRBJ2-1, with TRBD2 matching over 11 bases. The J segment lost 7 bases and the V segment lost 1 base, leaving 9 bases of the junction unmatched. This CDR3 spans 17 amino acids. CDR1 and CDR2 from the germline V gene are SGHVS and FQNEAQ. CDR3 in DNA: TGTGCCAGCAGCTTAGGCTCTCGGGCTAGCGGGAGGAATGAGCAGTTCTTC. Protein sequence: CASSLGSRASGRNEQFF.

The chain links TRBV19 to TRBJ2-1; 10 bases agree with TRBD1. The germline CDR1 and CDR2 sequences are LNHDA and SQIVND (reference sequence). This CDR3 region has 14 residues. The trim removed 9 bases at V and 7 bases at J, leaving 9 bases unmatched. The CDR3 protein is CASCPTGGKNEQFF. The CDR3 DNA reads TGTGCCAGCTGCCCGACAGGGGGCAAGAATGAGCAGTTCTTC. Full variable domain (remainder filled in from reference TRBV19 and TRBJ2-1): DGGITQSPKYLFRKEGQNVTLSCEQNLNHDAMYWYRQDPGQGLRLIYYSQIVNDFQKGDIAEGYSVSREKKESFPLTVTSAQKNPTAFYLCASCPTGGKNEQFFGPGTRLTVL.

The V gene is TRBV4-1, the J gene TRBJ1-5; D is undetermined. Per germline, CDR1 MGHRA and CDR2 YSYEKL. This CDR3 comprises 13 residues. Trimming left V 2 bases short and J 3 bases short, with 5 bases between. As DNA, the CDR3 is TGCGCCAGCAGCCAAAGGTTCAATCAGCCCCAGCATTTT. This sequence encodes CASSQRFNQPQHF.